Shown below are 14 T cell receptor beta chains from a single sample sequenced in a study of blood T cell repertoires in COVID-19 (dated by TCRdb to 2020 to 2021). To prepare the library, the immunoSEQ multiplex PCR assay was applied. Held by TCRdb, this immuneACCESS table contains in-frame sequences only and omits some clones. Under half of the omission traces to an unresolved V gene where checked; the cause of the rest is unknown. For this sample there are 60,000 to 90,000 clones; 65% to 85% appear just once. About 5% of the sample belongs to the ten largest clones. The sequencing input was peripheral blood. The receptors come from a man aged 55 to 70 with active or convalescent COVID-19.

The V call is TRBV19, the J call TRBJ1-6; D is ambiguous. The CDR3 has 14 residues. With 5 bases removed from V and 7 bases from J, the gap between germline ends came to 12 bases. Germline V gene data show CDR1 as LNHDA and CDR2 as SQIVND (reference sequence). The CDR3 is CASSLGVGNSPLHF. DNA of the CDR3: TGTGCCAGTAGTCTGGGTGTCGGGAATTCACCCCTCCACTTT.

This CDR3 is CATSAAGGGSTDTQYF. CDR3 DNA sequence: TGTGCCACCAGTGCCGCGGGCGGGGGGTCAACAGATACGCAGTATTTT. The V call is TRBV24-1, the J call TRBJ2-3; TRBD2 matches 8 bases. The CDR3 has 16 amino acids. Germline lookup yields CDR1 KGHDR and CDR2 SFDVKD. V gave up 5 bases and J gave up 3 bases; unmatched junction bases: 9.

The rearrangement uses TRBV9 and TRBJ2-5; 7 bases are a match to TRBD2. The length of the CDR3 is 15 residues. The V segment lost 3 bases and the J segment 5 bases; nucleotides outside the gene matches: 10. CDR1 is SGDLS, CDR2 YYNGEE, per germline. The chain's CDR3 is CASSEQGGGYETQYF. CDR3 nucleotides: TGTGCCAGCAGCGAGCAAGGCGGGGGATACGAGACCCAGTACTTC.

The chain uses TRBV5-1 and TRBJ1-1, with TRBD1 matching over 10 bases. V lost 5 bases and J lost 6; bases outside the gene matches: 4. The CDR3 has 13 amino acids. CDR1 and CDR2 (germline): SGHRS, YFSETQ. The CDR3 bases are TGCGCCAGCAGTCCGGGACAGGGGTCTGAAGCTTTCTTT. Its translation is CASSPGQGSEAFF.

The rearrangement joins TRBV7-2 to TRBJ2-7; 11 bases line up with TRBD1. CDR1 SGHTA and CDR2 FQGNSA come from the germline V gene. The trim removed 3 bases at V and 7 bases at J, leaving 5 bases unmatched. CDR3 size: 14 residues. DNA of the CDR3: TGTGCCAGCAGCTTTCGGACAGGGGGCCGGGAGCAGTACTTC. The encoded protein is CASSFRTGGREQYF.

V usage is TRBV27 and J usage is TRBJ1-4; 7 nucleotides agree with TRBD1. From germline, CDR1 is MNHEY and CDR2 SMNVEV (reference sequence). V dropped 8 bases and J dropped 0; count of bases not matched to a gene: 6. The CDR3 loop spans 15 amino acids. The CDR3 nucleotides are TGTGCCAGCTTCCAGGGGGGTGCAACTAATGAAAAACTGTTTTTT. Translated: CASFQGGATNEKLFF.

The chain is built from TRBV27 and TRBJ1-6, with 8 bases fitting TRBD1. CDR3 size: 19 residues. Germline V gene lookup returns CDR1 MNHEY and CDR2 SMNVEV (reference sequence). V lost 5 bases, J lost 9 bases, and 21 bases stayed unmatched. The CDR3 sequence: CASSRRTGGFSPQVSPLHF. CDR3 bases: TGTGCCAGCAGTAGACGCACAGGGGGATTTTCTCCCCAAGTTTCACCCCTCCACTTT.

In its sample, this clone was seen a few times. The chain couples TRBV7-9 to TRBJ1-1; D might be TRBD1 (5 bases). The CDR3 extends over 13 amino acids. V gave up 1 base and J gave up 5 bases, with 8 bases separating them. Germline V CDR1 and CDR2: SEHNR, FQNEAQ (reference sequence). The CDR3 bases are TGTGCCAGCAGCTTAGAGGGGCGGACTGAAGCTTTCTTT. Amino acid sequence: CASSLEGRTEAFF.

V usage is TRBV7-2 and J usage is TRBJ2-1; 9 bases are shared with TRBD1. CDR3 length: 15 residues. V lost 5 bases to trimming and J lost 10 bases; unmatched junction nucleotides: 12. Germline V gene lookup returns CDR1 SGHTA and CDR2 FQGNSA. CDR3 sequence: CASSIGTGKVREQFF. The CDR3 nucleotides read TGTGCCAGCAGCATAGGGACAGGGAAAGTGAGGGAGCAGTTCTTC.

The chain joins TRBV11-2 to TRBJ2-5; 7 bases map to TRBD2. The germline V gene encodes CDR1 SGHAT and CDR2 FQNNGV. The CDR3 extends over 15 amino acids. V was pared by 5 bases and J by 2 bases, with 8 bases of the junction left unmatched. CDR3: CASSPWGGNQETQYF. The DNA for the CDR3 is TGTGCCAGCAGCCCCTGGGGAGGGAATCAAGAGACCCAGTACTTC.

V and J are TRBV19 and TRBJ2-1, with a weak D call TRBD2 (5 bases). Trimming shortened V by 3 bases and J by 7 bases, and 22 bases separated the two germline ends. Germline assignment: CDR1 LNHDA and CDR2 SQIVND (reference sequence). The CDR3 length is 17 residues. CDR3 protein: CASSIPTMPRPGNEQFF. The CDR3 DNA sequence: TGTGCCAGTAGTATTCCCACCATGCCGCGACCGGGGAATGAGCAGTTCTTC.

The chain links TRBV5-6 to TRBJ1-2, with D possibly TRBD1 on 6 matching bases. The V and J ends lost 0 bases and 2 bases respectively, with 11 bases between them. Germline CDR1 is SGHDT and CDR2 is YYEEEE. CDR3 length: 15 amino acids. This CDR3 is CASSLEGQPNYGYTF. The DNA for the CDR3 is TGTGCCAGCAGCTTGGAGGGACAACCCAACTATGGCTACACCTTC.

The V gene is TRBV7-2, the J gene TRBJ2-2, with D uncertain. The CDR3 contains 15 residues. Between the trimmed V and J ends, which lost 3 bases and 2 bases, there was a span of 10 bases. Germline CDR1 is SGHTA and CDR2 is FQGNSA. The CDR3 DNA follows: TGTGCCAGCAGCTTGGCTGGTGCAAACACCGGGGAGCTGTTTTTT. Translated: CASSLAGANTGELFF.

To note about this clone: The junction departs from germline at one end; a sequencing error may be responsible. The rearrangement links TRBV7-7 to TRBJ2-5, with D tentatively TRBD2 (5 bases). This CDR3 has 15 residues. The germline CDR1 and CDR2 sequences are SSHAT and FNYEAQ (reference sequence). The CDR3 loop reads CASSLGGSTRETQYF. For the CDR3, the DNA is TGTGCTAGCAGCTTAGGAGGTAGTACCAGAGAGACCCAGTACTTC.